These 21 T cell receptor beta chains were all obtained from the same sample, sequenced in a study of blood T cell repertoires in COVID-19. This table comes from immunoSEQ multiplex PCR, and its TCRdb copy is limited to in-frame clones, with some not included. The sample consists of approximately 200,000 clones, around 84% of them appearing once. What was sequenced was peripheral blood. These receptors were taken from a man over 45 who had recovered from COVID-19.

The rearrangement uses TRBV18 and TRBJ2-7; 8 nucleotides line up with TRBD1. Germline CDR1 reads KGHSH; CDR2 reads LQKENI. The V gene end was trimmed by 2 bases and the J gene end by 9 bases; junction bases not matched to a gene: 6. The CDR3 has 13 amino acids. CDR3 sequence reads: CASSPRTGKRQYF. CDR3 nucleotide sequence: TGTGCCAGCTCACCAAGGACAGGGAAAAGGCAGTACTTC.

The rearrangement joins TRBV7-8 to TRBJ2-5, with TRBD1 identical over 10 bases. The ends lost 7 bases at V and 4 bases at J; junction bases unmatched: 6. This CDR3 is 14 amino acids long. Looked up from germline, CDR1 is SGHVS and CDR2 is FQNEAQ. The chain's CDR3 is CASNAGTGAETQYF. In DNA form, the CDR3 reads TGTGCCAGCAACGCCGGGACAGGGGCAGAGACCCAGTACTTC.

The chain joins TRBV28 to TRBJ2-4; unclear D gene. Germline lookup yields CDR1 MDHEN and CDR2 SYDVKM. V shed 1 base and J shed 0 bases, with 10 bases lying between them. The CDR3 sequence is 16 residues long. Here the CDR3 reads CASSLSVVLAKNIQYF. The DNA of the CDR3 is TGTGCCAGCAGTTTATCTGTCGTACTAGCCAAAAACATTCAGTACTTC.

V and J are TRBV6-5 and TRBJ2-7, with D perhaps TRBD2 (6 bases). CDR1 and CDR2 from the germline V gene are MNHEY and SVGAGI. Trimming cost V 2 bases and J 5 bases, with 16 bases left between them. The CDR3 is made up of 15 amino acids. The CDR3 is CASSYLGGETNEQYF. DNA for the CDR3: TGTGCCAGCAGTTACCTGGGGGGAGAAACGAACGAGCAGTACTTC.

The chain carries TRBV27 and TRBJ2-1; D perhaps matches TRBD1 (5 bases). CDR1 is MNHEY, CDR2 SMNVEV, per germline (reference sequence). The V end was cut by 4 bases, the J end by 5 bases, with 15 bases between. This CDR3 region has 15 residues. CDR3 in DNA: TGTGCCAGCAGTTATCAGGGAAGTTGGGACAATGAGCAGTTCTTC. Translated, it gives CASSYQGSWDNEQFF.

In its sample, this clone was seen once. This chain joins TRBV5-1 and TRBJ2-7, with D possibly matching TRBD1 (5 bases). In germline, CDR1 is SGHRS, CDR2 YFSETQ. This CDR3 is 14 amino acids long. The ends were cut back, 1 base at V and 1 base at J, with 9 bases in the middle. The CDR3, as DNA: TGCGCCAGCAGCTTGTATCAGGGTTCCTACGAGCAGTACTTC. It specifies CASSLYQGSYEQYF.

The sample holds one count of this clone. The gene calls are TRBV10-3 and TRBJ1-6; D might be TRBD1 (5 bases). Germline V gene data show CDR1 as ENHRY and CDR2 as SYGVKD. The CDR3 extends over 16 amino acids. V was pared by 3 bases and J by 7 bases, with 16 bases between. The DNA for the CDR3 is TGTGCCATCAGTGACGGGCGGGGCTCGGGGAATTCACCCCTCCACTTT. Translation gives CAISDGRGSGNSPLHF.

The chain uses TRBV29-1 and TRBJ2-3; D is possibly TRBD2 (5 bases). CDR3 length: 13 residues. Trimming pared 4 bases from V and 10 bases from J, leaving 18 bases between. Germline lookup yields CDR1 SQVTM and CDR2 ANQGSEA. The CDR3 region is CSVVLRRLEAQYF. The DNA for the CDR3 is TGCAGCGTTGTGTTGAGGAGGTTAGAGGCGCAGTATTTT.

The V call is TRBV19, the J call TRBJ1-3; weak D call: TRBD1 (5 bases). The germline V gene encodes CDR1 LNHDA and CDR2 SQIVND (reference sequence). The CDR3 extends over 14 amino acids. V lost 6 bases and J lost 0, with 9 bases in between. CDR3 region: CASRDGGSGNTIYF. CDR3 in DNA: TGTGCCAGTAGGGACGGGGGCTCTGGAAACACCATATATTTT.

V and J are TRBV7-6 and TRBJ2-7; D ambiguous. The germline V and J ends were trimmed by 5 bases and 3 bases, with 14 bases remaining between them. This CDR3 region has 14 residues. Germline V gene sequence: CDR1 SGHVS, CDR2 FNYEAQ. As DNA, the CDR3 is TGTGCCAGCAGCCCACAGATGGCCGTCTACGAGCAGTACTTC. Translated: CASSPQMAVYEQYF.

The V call is TRBV28, the J call TRBJ1-5, with TRBD1 identical over 11 bases. Germline V lookup: CDR1 MDHEN, CDR2 SYDVKM. This CDR3 is 18 amino acids long. With V trimmed by 5 bases and J by 0 bases, 9 bases remained unmatched. The CDR3 DNA reads TGTGCCAGCAGTCCCCGGACAGGGGGCCTTAATAGCAATCAGCCCCAGCATTTT. Translating it yields CASSPRTGGLNSNQPQHF. The full variable domain, in which reference TRBV28 and TRBJ1-5 provide the parts outside the CDR3, is DVKVTQSSRYLVKRTGEKVFLECVQDMDHENMFWYRQDPGLGLRLIYFSYDVKMKEKGDIPEGYSVSREKKERFSLILESASTNQTSMYLCASSPRTGGLNSNQPQHFGDGTRLSIL.

The chain joins TRBV6-5 to TRBJ2-1, with a tentative D call TRBD1 (6 bases). This CDR3 contains 15 residues. Trimming left V 4 bases short and J 0 bases short, with 10 bases between. The germline gives CDR1 MNHEY, CDR2 SVGAGI. DNA of the CDR3: TGTGCCAGCAGTTCCGACAGGAGCTCCTACAATGAGCAGTTCTTC. It encodes CASSSDRSSYNEQFF.

The chain recombines TRBV21-1 with TRBJ2-5; the D call of TRBD1 is as the table states it, not checked on the DNA. TRBV21-1 has pseudogene status. The CDR3 has 19 residues. The DNA of the CDR3 is TGTGCCAGCAGCAAAGGCTCGCCCCCTGGCCGGTGTATCCAGGGGACCCAGTACTTC. The encoded protein is CASSKGSPPGRCIQGTQYF.

V is TRBV28 and J is TRBJ2-1, with 7 bases lining up with TRBD2. CDR1 MDHEN and CDR2 SYDVKM come from the germline V gene. The CDR3 loop spans 16 amino acids. The V and J ends lost 3 bases and 3 bases, in that order; junction bases with no gene match: 8. CDR3 residues: CASSLASGRYYNEQFF. In DNA form, the CDR3 reads TGTGCCAGCAGTTTGGCATCCGGGAGGTACTACAATGAGCAGTTCTTC.

The genes are TRBV7-9 and TRBJ2-6, with TRBD1 matching 7 bases. There are 15 residues in the CDR3. Trimming at V came to 5 bases and at J to 1 base, leaving 2 bases not matched to a gene. Germline V gene data show CDR1 as SEHNR and CDR2 as FQNEAQ (reference sequence). Here the CDR3 DNA reads TGTGCCAGCAGCATACAGGGGTCTGGGGCCAACGTCCTGACTTTC. Translation: CASSIQGSGANVLTF.

This clone occurred once. The chain links TRBV15 to TRBJ2-1; 11 bases map to TRBD2. The CDR3 loop spans 16 amino acids. Per the germline V gene, CDR1 is LNHNV and CDR2 is YYDKDF (reference sequence). V shed 2 bases, J shed 4 bases, and the junction held 4 bases outside the gene matches. CDR3 sequence (DNA): TGTGCCACCAGCAGACCGGGACTAGCGGCATACAATGAGCAGTTCTTC. Protein: CATSRPGLAAYNEQFF.

The chain carries TRBV25-1 and TRBJ1-3; 8 bases agree with TRBD1. From germline, CDR1 is MGHDK and CDR2 SYGVNS. The CDR3 consists of 16 residues. V shed 1 base and J 3 bases; nucleotides not matched to a gene: 5. CDR3 DNA: TGTGCCAGCAGTGAATTGACAGGGGTTAGTGGAAACACCATATATTTT. It is translated as CASSELTGVSGNTIYF.

CDR3 coding DNA: TGTGCCAGCAGCTTCGACTCTAGCGACCAAGAGACCCAGTACTTC. Translating gives CASSFDSSDQETQYF. The chain recombines TRBV9 with TRBJ2-5; D is perhaps TRBD2 (6 bases). CDR3 length: 15 amino acids. Trimming pared 4 bases from V and 0 bases from J, leaving 13 bases between. Germline lookup yields CDR1 SGDLS and CDR2 YYNGEE.

The rearrangement joins TRBV10-2 to TRBJ2-7; 9 positions match TRBD2. Germline V gene lookup returns CDR1 WSHSY and CDR2 SAAADI. V shed 8 bases and J 2 bases; nucleotides not matched to a gene: 4. The length of the CDR3 is 13 residues. DNA for the CDR3: TGCGCCAGCGGATTAGCGGGAGCCTACGAGCAGTACTTC. Its translation is CASGLAGAYEQYF.

The chain has TRBV28 and TRBJ2-7, with D unresolved. There are 15 residues in the CDR3. The germline V gene encodes CDR1 MDHEN and CDR2 SYDVKM. V gave up 6 bases and J gave up 2 bases, with 17 bases separating them. The CDR3 DNA reads as TGTGCCAGCAGCTCCGCGGCCCCTACCCCCTACGAGCAGTACTTC. Translation: CASSSAAPTPYEQYF. The whole variable domain, filled in from reference TRBV28 and TRBJ2-7, reads DVKVTQSSRYLVKRTGEKVFLECVQDMDHENMFWYRQDPGLGLRLIYFSYDVKMKEKGDIPEGYSVSREKKERFSLILESASTNQTSMYLCASSSAAPTPYEQYFGPGTRLTVT.

The chain is built from TRBV19 and TRBJ2-4, with TRBD1 identical over 8 bases. This CDR3 region has 17 residues. The germline V gene has CDR1 LNHDA and CDR2 SQIVND (reference sequence). Trimming took 0 bases from V and 0 from J; bases not matched to a gene: 4. CDR3 DNA: TGTGCCAGTAGTATAGACCACAGGGGGGTAGCCAAAAACATTCAGTACTTC. This gives the protein CASSIDHRGVAKNIQYF.